This is a list of T cell receptor beta chains from one sample in a study of T-cell memory formation after mild COVID-19. TCRdb re-called the 5' RACE reads with MiXCR, one entry per CDR3 protein. The profile shows 350,000 to 450,000 distinct CDR3 sequences, around 27% of them singletons. The sample comprised PBMCs or a T cell subset sorted from them (not recorded which). The source of these receptors is an adult woman who had mild COVID-19 (a few samples of this study predate the infection). Cell type and time point are not known. Each CDR3 is given with its conserved first and last residue. The D gene is left open where the match is weak. The size field is filled for only some rows; it gives once, few, many or a size class.

cdr3_nt: TGCAGCGCCGGGACTAGCGGGAGCATTGATACGCAGTATTTT; cdr3_aa: CSAGTSGSIDTQYF; v_call: TRBV29-1; j_call: TRBJ2-3; clone_size: NA; d_call: TRBD2
cdr3_nt: TGTGCCAGCAGCCAAACGGGGGGGCGTGAGACCCAGTACTTC; cdr3_aa: CASSQTGGRETQYF; v_call: TRBV3-1; j_call: TRBJ2-5; clone_size: few; d_call: TRBD2
cdr3_nt: TGCGCCAGCAGCCAAGATGGGCGAGCTCAGGAGACCCAGTACTTC; cdr3_aa: CASSQDGRAQETQYF; v_call: TRBV4-1; j_call: TRBJ2-5; clone_size: few; d_call: NA
cdr3_nt: TGTGCCAGCAGCTTAGGACAGTCCGGCGGCTCCTACAATGAGCAGTTCTTC; cdr3_aa: CASSLGQSGGSYNEQFF; v_call: TRBV5-6; j_call: TRBJ2-1; clone_size: few; d_call: NA
cdr3_nt: TGTGCCAGCAGCTTGAGCCGAGCAACGCGTGAAAAACTGTTTTTT; cdr3_aa: CASSLSRATREKLFF; v_call: TRBV5-5; j_call: TRBJ1-4; clone_size: NA; d_call: NA
cdr3_nt: TGCAGCGTTGGGATGGACAGTACCTACGAGCAGTACTTC; cdr3_aa: CSVGMDSTYEQYF; v_call: TRBV29-1; j_call: TRBJ2-7; clone_size: NA; d_call: NA
cdr3_nt: TGCAGTGCTGCGGGACTAGCGGGGGGCTATGAGCAGTTCTTC; cdr3_aa: CSAAGLAGGYEQFF; v_call: TRBV20-1; j_call: TRBJ2-1; clone_size: NA; d_call: TRBD2
cdr3_nt: TGTGCCAGCAGCCAGAGTAACCCCGGGACAAACTATGGCTACACCTTC; cdr3_aa: CASSQSNPGTNYGYTF; v_call: TRBV7-8; j_call: TRBJ1-2; clone_size: NA; d_call: NA
cdr3_nt: TGTGCCAGCAGCTTAGGGACAGGGGTTTCCGAGCAGTACTTC; cdr3_aa: CASSLGTGVSEQYF; v_call: TRBV7-2; j_call: TRBJ2-7; clone_size: few; d_call: TRBD1
cdr3_nt: TGCGCCAGCAGCACGGGACAGGGGGCGCCTGAGCAGTACTTC; cdr3_aa: CASSTGQGAPEQYF; v_call: TRBV5-1; j_call: TRBJ2-7; clone_size: many; d_call: TRBD1
cdr3_nt: TGTGCCAGCAGCCTCGGCGTCCAGGGTTTCACTGAAGCTTTCTTT; cdr3_aa: CASSLGVQGFTEAFF; v_call: TRBV7-3; j_call: TRBJ1-1; clone_size: few; d_call: NA
cdr3_nt: TGTGCCAGCAGCTTAGGGAGGACAGGGGTCGATGAGCAGTTCTTC; cdr3_aa: CASSLGRTGVDEQFF; v_call: TRBV7-8; j_call: TRBJ2-1; clone_size: few; d_call: TRBD1
cdr3_nt: TGCGCCAGCAGCTTGGAGGGGGCTGGCTACACCTTC; cdr3_aa: CASSLEGAGYTF; v_call: TRBV5-1; j_call: TRBJ1-2; clone_size: few; d_call: TRBD1
cdr3_nt: TGCGCCAGCACCCAGACTCCAGGCGTTTATCCAGATACGCAGTATTTT; cdr3_aa: CASTQTPGVYPDTQYF; v_call: TRBV5-1; j_call: TRBJ2-3; clone_size: NA; d_call: NA
cdr3_nt: TGCAGGAAGACGGCGGCCAGGGTGACCGTCCACGAGCAGTACTTC; cdr3_aa: CRKTAARVTVHEQYF; v_call: TRBV29-1; j_call: TRBJ2-7; clone_size: NA; d_call: NA
cdr3_nt: TGCAGCGTTGTAGGCAGGATGAACACTGAAGCTTTCTTT; cdr3_aa: CSVVGRMNTEAFF; v_call: TRBV29-1; j_call: TRBJ1-1; clone_size: NA; d_call: NA
cdr3_nt: TGTGCCAGCAGCCACCGGACTAGCGGGAGCTACAATGAGCAGTTCTTC; cdr3_aa: CASSHRTSGSYNEQFF; v_call: TRBV7-9; j_call: TRBJ2-1; clone_size: few; d_call: TRBD2
cdr3_nt: TGTGCCAGCAGCTTAAGTGGCTACACCGGGGAGCTGTTTTTT; cdr3_aa: CASSLSGYTGELFF; v_call: TRBV2; j_call: TRBJ2-2; clone_size: NA; d_call: NA
cdr3_nt: TGTGCCAGCAGTTTAAAGGGATGGACCGGGGAGCTGTTTTTT; cdr3_aa: CASSLKGWTGELFF; v_call: TRBV12-3/TRBV12-4; j_call: TRBJ2-2; clone_size: NA; d_call: NA
cdr3_nt: TGCAGTGCTAGACAGCCCGCCAGGGGGACCTACGAGCAGTACTTC; cdr3_aa: CSARQPARGTYEQYF; v_call: TRBV20-1; j_call: TRBJ2-7; clone_size: few; d_call: TRBD1
cdr3_nt: TGCGCCAGCAGCTTGGCCGCAGGGGTCACTCACGAGCAGTACTTC; cdr3_aa: CASSLAAGVTHEQYF; v_call: TRBV5-1; j_call: TRBJ2-7; clone_size: NA; d_call: NA
cdr3_nt: TGCAGTGCTAGAGATTGGGGTACTAGCGGAGGCCACTACAATGAGCAGTTCTTC; cdr3_aa: CSARDWGTSGGHYNEQFF; v_call: TRBV20-1; j_call: TRBJ2-1; clone_size: NA; d_call: TRBD2
cdr3_nt: TGTGCCAGCAAAGGCAGCGAAGAGACCCAGTACTTC; cdr3_aa: CASKGSEETQYF; v_call: TRBV2; j_call: TRBJ2-5; clone_size: NA; d_call: NA
cdr3_nt: TGTGCCAGCAGTCAACAGGATCACACCGGGGAGCTGTTTTTT; cdr3_aa: CASSQQDHTGELFF; v_call: TRBV12-3/TRBV12-4; j_call: TRBJ2-2; clone_size: NA; d_call: NA
cdr3_nt: TGTGCCACCAGTGATTTAGGGGACCTGAACACTGAAGCTTTCTTT; cdr3_aa: CATSDLGDLNTEAFF; v_call: TRBV24-1; j_call: TRBJ1-1; clone_size: NA; d_call: NA
cdr3_nt: TGTGCCAGCAGTTACTCACTGGGGTGGCTAGCGGGGGGGCACTTAACCGGGGAGCTGTTTTTT; cdr3_aa: CASSYSLGWLAGGHLTGELFF; v_call: TRBV6-5; j_call: TRBJ2-2; clone_size: few; d_call: TRBD2
cdr3_nt: TGCGCCAGCAGGAGCAGGGGCGCGGGGGGGCAGTACTTC; cdr3_aa: CASRSRGAGGQYF; v_call: TRBV5-1; j_call: TRBJ2-7; clone_size: few; d_call: TRBD2
cdr3_nt: TGTGCCAGCAGCTTGGGACTAGCGGGGGGCCACACAGATACGCAGTATTTT; cdr3_aa: CASSLGLAGGHTDTQYF; v_call: TRBV7-3; j_call: TRBJ2-3; clone_size: few; d_call: TRBD2
cdr3_nt: TGTGCCAGCTCACCCGGGACAGGGGGTGGCTACGAGCAGTACTTC; cdr3_aa: CASSPGTGGGYEQYF; v_call: TRBV18; j_call: TRBJ2-7; clone_size: NA; d_call: TRBD1
cdr3_nt: TGCGCCAGCAGCCAAGATCGGCGGTCACCCCTCCACTTT; cdr3_aa: CASSQDRRSPLHF; v_call: TRBV4-3; j_call: TRBJ1-6; clone_size: few; d_call: NA
cdr3_nt: TGTGCCAGCAATGAACCGGGAAACACCATATATTTT; cdr3_aa: CASNEPGNTIYF; v_call: TRBV6-2/TRBV6-3; j_call: TRBJ1-3; clone_size: NA; d_call: NA
cdr3_nt: TGTGCCAGCAGCTTAGGACTAGCGGGGGGCAATGAGCAGTTCTTC; cdr3_aa: CASSLGLAGGNEQFF; v_call: TRBV5-1; j_call: TRBJ2-1; clone_size: many; d_call: TRBD2
cdr3_nt: TGTGCCAGCAGCACCCGGGGACAGGAGCCCTACGAGCAGTACTTC; cdr3_aa: CASSTRGQEPYEQYF; v_call: TRBV21-1; j_call: TRBJ2-7; clone_size: few; d_call: NA
cdr3_nt: TGTGCCAGCAGCTTAATAGCGGGTCCCGCTGGGGACAATGAGCAGTTCTTC; cdr3_aa: CASSLIAGPAGDNEQFF; v_call: TRBV7-3; j_call: TRBJ2-1; clone_size: few; d_call: TRBD2
cdr3_nt: TGTGCCAGCACGGAAGGGAGAGGTGAAAAACTGTTTTTT; cdr3_aa: CASTEGRGEKLFF; v_call: TRBV12-3/TRBV12-4; j_call: TRBJ1-4; clone_size: NA; d_call: NA
cdr3_nt: TGTGCCAGCAGTTACGGGACTAGCGGGAGGAGGGATACGCAGTATTTT; cdr3_aa: CASSYGTSGRRDTQYF; v_call: TRBV6-6; j_call: TRBJ2-3; clone_size: NA; d_call: TRBD2
cdr3_nt: TGTGCCAGCAGCCCAGGGACTAGCGGGAGGGCCCTCAGTGAGCAGTTCTTC; cdr3_aa: CASSPGTSGRALSEQFF; v_call: TRBV11-3; j_call: TRBJ2-1; clone_size: few; d_call: TRBD2
cdr3_nt: TGTGCCAGCAGCTTGAAAGCCTTCCGGGGACTTTCAGGAAACACCATATATTTT; cdr3_aa: CASSLKAFRGLSGNTIYF; v_call: TRBV5-6; j_call: TRBJ1-3; clone_size: NA; d_call: NA
cdr3_nt: TGTGCCAGCAGCTTGGGGGGGTTGGGCGAGCAGTACTTC; cdr3_aa: CASSLGGLGEQYF; v_call: TRBV12-3/TRBV12-4; j_call: TRBJ2-7; clone_size: NA; d_call: TRBD2
cdr3_nt: TGTGCCAGCAGCTTCGATTCCGGGGCCGGACAAGCTTTCTTT; cdr3_aa: CASSFDSGAGQAFF; v_call: TRBV5-5; j_call: TRBJ1-1; clone_size: NA; d_call: NA
cdr3_nt: TGCGCCACCGGCGTGGACAGTAACACTGAAGCTTTCTTT; cdr3_aa: CATGVDSNTEAFF; v_call: TRBV5-1; j_call: TRBJ1-1; clone_size: few; d_call: NA
cdr3_nt: TGTGCCAGCAGCTTAGATACGGGGGCGGCAGAGACCCAGTACTTC; cdr3_aa: CASSLDTGAAETQYF; v_call: TRBV7-6; j_call: TRBJ2-5; clone_size: few; d_call: NA
cdr3_nt: TGCAGTGCGCCAGCGGGGGGGATCACAGATACGCAGTATTTT; cdr3_aa: CSAPAGGITDTQYF; v_call: TRBV20-1; j_call: TRBJ2-3; clone_size: many; d_call: TRBD2